The subject of this entry is one TCR beta chain. Its antigen is still unknown. The method was immunoSEQ multiplex PCR; TCRdb's version includes in-frame clones alone and lacks a portion of them. The data show approximately 62,000 clones, just over 90% seen once. This CDR3 contains 14 residues. The germline V and J ends were trimmed by 4 bases and 1 base, with 10 bases remaining between them. Germline V lookup: CDR1 MGHRA, CDR2 YSYEKL. This sample is drawn from a study of cytomegalovirus exposure and HLA in healthy donors. The wider study: It was reported in a later analysis that the 100 to 150 validation repertoires used the same platform as the approximately 650 first-cohort repertoires. Study results and limitations: The TCR clusters that emerged in the first cohort tended, a later analysis found, to co-occur in the approximately 130 validation repertoires. Cytomegalovirus-associated TCR beta chains were listed, numbering more than 150.

The receptor was isolated from a woman aged 18 to 35 in good health and CMV-seronegative. Input material: PBMCs. The V call is TRBV4-1, the J call TRBJ1-1; no clear D gene. The CDR3 nucleotides read TGCGCCAGCAGCCCAGGTGAAGGGAACACTGAAGCTTTCTTT. It is translated as CASSPGEGNTEAFF.